These 26 T cell receptor beta chains originate from one sample sequenced in a study of radiotherapy plus CTLA-4 blockade in lung cancer. Profiled with immunoSEQ multiplex PCR; TCRdb holds only in-frame clones, not every one. This sample has approximately 30,000 clones, with roughly 71% found just once. This specimen consisted of peripheral blood, obtained from a patient treated with radiotherapy plus ipilimumab. These receptors were collected from a human donor with non-small cell lung cancer whose response to radiotherapy plus ipilimumab could not be evaluated.

The chain recombines TRBV14 with TRBJ2-5; TRBD2 matches at 10 bases. The end of the DNA fits TRBJ2-7 better, so the J call may be wrong. The CDR3 is made up of 18 amino acids. The germline gives CDR1 SGHDN, CDR2 FVKESK. In nucleotides, the CDR3 is TGTGCCAGCAGCCGAAGATCGGCCGGGACTAGCGTGTACTACGAGCAGTACTTC. It encodes CASSRRSAGTSVYYEQYF.

The chain couples TRBV5-5 to TRBJ1-1; 8 bases map to TRBD1. Trimming cost V 4 bases and J 1 base; bases outside gene matches: 6. Germline CDR1 and CDR2: SGHKS and YYEKEE (reference sequence). The CDR3 is made up of 15 amino acids. CDR3 DNA sequence: TGTGCCAGCAGCCTCCAGGACAGGGAGAACACTGAAGCTTTCTTT. Translating it yields CASSLQDRENTEAFF.

This clone was counted between two and nine times. This chain connects TRBV29-1 to TRBJ2-7, with D unclear. Per the germline V gene, CDR1 is SQVTM and CDR2 is ANQGSEA. The CDR3 loop spans 11 amino acids. The V end lost 5 bases, the J end lost 3 bases, and 8 bases lay between the germline ends. CDR3 coding DNA: TGCAGCGTTTTCTTTTACTACGAGCAGTACTTC. Its protein product is CSVFFYYEQYF.

This clone appeared a few times. This chain links TRBV7-9 with TRBJ1-5; TRBD1 matches at 7 bases. The CDR3 covers 16 residues. With V trimmed by 5 bases and J by 0 bases, 7 bases remained unmatched. Germline V lookup: CDR1 SEHNR, CDR2 FQNEAQ (reference sequence). This CDR3 reads CASSPGTAFSNQPQHF. The CDR3 region has the DNA TGTGCCAGCAGCCCAGGGACAGCTTTTAGCAATCAGCCCCAGCATTTT.

The rearrangement links TRBV19 to TRBJ2-5, with TRBD2 matching over 8 bases. The CDR3 spans 16 residues. CDR1 is LNHDA, CDR2 SQIVND, per germline (reference sequence). V trimming: 4 bases; J trimming: 2 bases; junction bases outside the gene matches: 9. The chain's CDR3 is CASSTHSGIRQETQYF. The CDR3 DNA reads as TGTGCCAGTAGTACCCATAGCGGGATCAGACAAGAGACCCAGTACTTC.

The V and J genes are TRBV5-1 and TRBJ2-7; D is undetermined. The V gene lost 0 bases and the J gene lost 0 bases, with 10 bases spanning the gap. This CDR3 is built from 15 residues. Germline V gene sequence: CDR1 SGHRS, CDR2 YFSETQ. In nucleotides, the CDR3 is TGCGCCAGCAGCTTGGAAGACATTTTCTCCTACGAGCAGTACTTC. It yields the protein CASSLEDIFSYEQYF. The full variable domain, in which reference TRBV5-1 and TRBJ2-7 provide the parts outside the CDR3, is KAGVTQTPRYLIKTRGQQVTLSCSPISGHRSVSWYQQTPGQGLQFLFEYFSETQRNKGNFPGRFSGRQFSNSRSEMNVSTLELGDSALYLCASSLEDIFSYEQYFGPGTRLTVT.

This clone came up a few times. This chain links TRBV4-2 with TRBJ2-3; 8 bases line up with TRBD2. V trimming: 0 bases; J trimming: 3 bases; junction bases outside the gene matches: 5. CDR1 LGHNA and CDR2 YNFKEQ come from the germline V gene. The CDR3 has 16 residues. The CDR3 loop reads CASSQEGTRATDTQYF. CDR3 DNA: TGTGCCAGCAGCCAAGAAGGGACTAGAGCTACAGATACGCAGTATTTT.

The genes are TRBV28 and TRBJ1-3, with D maybe TRBD1 (6 bases). The CDR3 is made up of 14 amino acids. With 4 bases removed from V and 5 bases from J, the gap between germline ends came to 12 bases. Germline V CDR1 and CDR2: MDHEN, SYDVKM. The CDR3 loop is CASSSQDSRNTIYF. CDR3 DNA sequence: TGTGCCAGCAGTTCCCAGGACAGTCGAAACACCATATATTTT.

The chain couples TRBV18 to TRBJ1-3; 9 bases map to TRBD1. Trimming cost V 3 bases and J 4 bases; bases outside gene matches: 1. The germline gives CDR1 KGHSH, CDR2 LQKENI. The CDR3 totals 14 residues. The CDR3 nucleotides read TGTGCCAGCTCACCCGGGACAGGGGGAAACACCATATATTTT. Protein sequence: CASSPGTGGNTIYF.

The V gene is TRBV10-3, the J gene TRBJ2-1, with 7 bases that match TRBD2. The ends lost 4 bases at V and 0 bases at J; junction bases unmatched: 0. The germline V gene encodes CDR1 ENHRY and CDR2 SYGVKD. The CDR3 covers 14 residues. CDR3 protein: CAISAGGSYNEQFF. The CDR3, as DNA: TGTGCCATCAGTGCGGGGGGCTCCTACAATGAGCAGTTCTTC.

The chain carries TRBV4-1 and TRBJ2-5; 10 nucleotides align to TRBD2. V trimming: 1 base; J trimming: 11 bases; junction bases outside the gene matches: 13. Germline V lookup: CDR1 MGHRA, CDR2 YSYEKL. The CDR3 covers 16 residues. The CDR3 reads CASSQGGPSGSGEQYF. In DNA form, the CDR3 reads TGCGCCAGCAGCCAAGGCGGTCCTAGCGGGAGTGGTGAGCAGTACTTC.

The CDR3 coding sequence is TGTGCCAGCAGCTTGGGGCACAACTATGGCTACACCTTC. It specifies CASSLGHNYGYTF. This sequence joins TRBV5-4 and TRBJ1-2; D is undetermined. Between the trimmed V and J ends, which lost 0 bases and 2 bases, there was a span of 5 bases. CDR3 length equals 13 residues. Germline CDR1 SGHNT, CDR2 YYREEE (reference sequence).

The chain has TRBV9 and TRBJ2-7; 9 bases align to TRBD2. Looked up from germline, CDR1 is SGDLS and CDR2 is YYNGEE. V shed 4 bases, J shed 0 bases, and the junction held 5 bases outside the gene matches. The CDR3 totals 15 residues. The DNA of the CDR3 is TGTGCCAGCAGCATTAGCGGGAGCAGCTCCTACGAGCAGTACTTC. This codes for CASSISGSSSYEQYF.

This chain joins TRBV4-1 and TRBJ2-2; D possibly corresponds to TRBD2 (7 bases). CDR3 length equals 17 residues. Trimming pared 5 bases from V and 5 bases from J, leaving 21 bases between. The V gene's germline CDR1 is MGHRA and CDR2 YSYEKL. Here the CDR3 reads CASSSWGGRRITGELFF. CDR3 DNA: TGCGCCAGCAGCTCTTGGGGGGGGCGGCGGATTACCGGGGAGCTGTTTTTT.

The J gene is TRBJ2-2, the V gene TRBV5-4; 7 nucleotides agree with TRBD1. CDR1 is SGHNT and CDR2 is YYREEE in the germline V gene (reference sequence). Trimming cost V 4 bases and J 0 bases; bases outside gene matches: 6. The CDR3 covers 16 residues. The CDR3 loop reads CASSPRDSANTGELFF. The CDR3 nucleotides read TGTGCCAGCAGCCCTCGGGACAGCGCGAACACCGGGGAGCTGTTTTTT.

The chain has TRBV27 and TRBJ1-5; 7 nucleotides agree with TRBD1. The trim removed 6 bases at V and 1 base at J, leaving 3 bases unmatched. The CDR3 is 14 residues long. Germline V gene lookup returns CDR1 MNHEY and CDR2 SMNVEV (reference sequence). The CDR3 DNA reads TGTGCCAGCAGCCGGGACAGAAGCAATCAGCCCCAGCATTTT. Its translation: CASSRDRSNQPQHF.

This rearrangement joins TRBV2 to TRBJ1-2; D not resolved. CDR3 length: 13 amino acids. Germline V gene lookup returns CDR1 SNHLY and CDR2 FYNNEI. Trimming left V 2 bases short and J 8 bases short, with 12 bases between. CDR3 bases: TGTGCCAGCAGTGAACGGCGGGGTGCAGGCTACACCTTC. Translated: CASSERRGAGYTF.

This clone turned up a few times. V gene TRBV6-1 combines with J gene TRBJ2-7, with D unclear. Germline values: CDR1 MNHNS, CDR2 SASEGT. The CDR3 sequence is 15 residues long. The V end was cut by 1 base, the J end by 1 base, with 11 bases between. CDR3 protein: CASSEVIASSYEQYF. The CDR3 nucleotides are TGTGCCAGCAGTGAAGTTATAGCTAGTTCCTACGAGCAGTACTTC.

V usage is TRBV11-2 and J usage is TRBJ1-6; no firm D call. V dropped 5 bases and J dropped 6 bases, with 11 bases sitting between them. The CDR3 is 14 residues long. Germline V gene data show CDR1 as SGHAT and CDR2 as FQNNGV. The CDR3 sequence is CASSPSGGNSPLHF. The CDR3 DNA reads TGTGCCAGCAGCCCCTCGGGTGGTAATTCACCCCTCCACTTT.

The gene calls are TRBV30 and TRBJ2-1; D is unclear. CDR3 length: 12 amino acids. Trimming stripped 2 bases from V and 5 bases from J, with 7 bases between. Looked up from germline, CDR1 is GTSNPN and CDR2 is SVGIG (reference sequence). The CDR3 loop is CAWSLVNNEQFF. Written as DNA, the CDR3 is TGTGCCTGGAGTTTAGTAAACAATGAGCAGTTCTTC.

The V gene is TRBV7-2, the J gene TRBJ1-6, with D tentatively TRBD1 (6 bases). Trimming removed 5 bases at V and 14 bases at J, with 13 bases between. There are 12 residues in the CDR3. CDR1 is SGHTA and CDR2 is FQGNSA in the germline V gene. This chain's CDR3 is CASSPSQGTLHF. The CDR3 DNA follows: TGTGCCAGCAGCCCATCACAGGGTACCCTCCACTTT.

The V and J genes are TRBV7-9 and TRBJ2-3; 11 bases are a match to TRBD2. Trimming cost V 5 bases and J 1 base; bases outside gene matches: 14. The CDR3 runs to 19 residues. The germline V gene has CDR1 SEHNR and CDR2 FQNEAQ (reference sequence). CDR3 loop: CASSPLSGRAGEGTDTQYF. The CDR3 DNA sequence: TGTGCCAGCAGCCCACTTAGCGGGAGGGCCGGTGAGGGCACAGATACGCAGTATTTT.

The V gene is TRBV2, the J gene TRBJ1-2, with 9 bases fitting TRBD1. The V and J ends lost 5 bases and 8 bases, in that order; junction bases with no gene match: 6. CDR3 length: 13 amino acids. CDR1 and CDR2 (germline): SNHLY, FYNNEI. The CDR3 region has the DNA TGTGCCAGCAGTCCGGGACAGGGTTTAGGCTACACCTTC. Its protein is CASSPGQGLGYTF.

This clone was detected only once. The chain employs TRBV19 and TRBJ1-5; TRBD1 agrees at 8 bases. The V segment lost 4 bases and the J segment 3 bases; nucleotides outside the gene matches: 5. The CDR3 runs to 15 residues. Germline CDR1 is LNHDA and CDR2 is SQIVND (reference sequence). The CDR3 DNA reads TGTGCCAGTAGTACCTGGGACAGGAACAATCAGCCCCAGCATTTT. Its translation is CASSTWDRNNQPQHF.

This clone is deemed medium-sized. The rearrangement uses TRBV28 and TRBJ2-7; 9 bases are a match to TRBD1. The CDR3 runs 15 residues. Germline V gene sequence: CDR1 MDHEN, CDR2 SYDVKM. The V gene end was trimmed by 1 base and the J gene end by 9 bases; junction bases not matched to a gene: 10. The CDR3 region has the DNA TGTGCCAGCAGTTTATACGATCTACAGGGGGCAGTGCAGTACTTC. Encoded protein: CASSLYDLQGAVQYF. Supplemented by reference TRBV28 and TRBJ2-7, the full variable domain reads DVKVTQSSRYLVKRTGEKVFLECVQDMDHENMFWYRQDPGLGLRLIYFSYDVKMKEKGDIPEGYSVSREKKERFSLILESASTNQTSMYLCASSLYDLQGAVQYFGPGTRLTVT.

This clone was counted only a few times. The V and J genes are TRBV7-9 and TRBJ1-2, with 9 bases identical to TRBD1. V shed 3 bases and J 6 bases; nucleotides not matched to a gene: 8. The CDR3 extends over 15 amino acids. The V gene's germline CDR1 is SEHNR and CDR2 FQNEAQ (reference sequence). This CDR3 is CASSFGDRERDGYTF. The CDR3 nucleotides read TGTGCCAGCAGCTTCGGGGACAGGGAACGTGATGGCTACACCTTC.